This TCR beta chain was captured by sequencing in a study of blood T cells in healthy people across ages. General study points: Not knowing donor CMV status may have confounded expanded clonotype changes. The long-lived group displayed more naive CD4+ cells, plus higher diversity, than the aged donors did.

Investigators took 8 to 10 milliliters of peripheral blood from every donor. The germline V gene encodes CDR1 KGHSH and CDR2 LQKENI. There are 15 residues in the CDR3. Primed by a sample-barcoded 5' primer and a J-beta primer mix, a second PCR proceeded for about 7 to 11 cycles. TCRdb reanalysed the 5' RACE reads using MiXCR and keeps one entry per CDR3 protein. The sample shows about 1 million distinct CDR3 sequences, under 45% of them seen only once. As to this clonotype: Its cognate antigen is unknown.

This receptor was identified in a woman aged 55-75 years in good health. The V gene is TRBV18, the J gene TRBJ2-4; weak D call: TRBD1 (5 bases). The end of the DNA fits TRBJ2-5 better, so the J call may be wrong. Specimen: blood. The DNA of the CDR3 is TGTGCCAGCTCACCATGGTCAGGGCCCCAAGAGACCCAGTACTTC. It encodes CASSPWSGPQETQYF.